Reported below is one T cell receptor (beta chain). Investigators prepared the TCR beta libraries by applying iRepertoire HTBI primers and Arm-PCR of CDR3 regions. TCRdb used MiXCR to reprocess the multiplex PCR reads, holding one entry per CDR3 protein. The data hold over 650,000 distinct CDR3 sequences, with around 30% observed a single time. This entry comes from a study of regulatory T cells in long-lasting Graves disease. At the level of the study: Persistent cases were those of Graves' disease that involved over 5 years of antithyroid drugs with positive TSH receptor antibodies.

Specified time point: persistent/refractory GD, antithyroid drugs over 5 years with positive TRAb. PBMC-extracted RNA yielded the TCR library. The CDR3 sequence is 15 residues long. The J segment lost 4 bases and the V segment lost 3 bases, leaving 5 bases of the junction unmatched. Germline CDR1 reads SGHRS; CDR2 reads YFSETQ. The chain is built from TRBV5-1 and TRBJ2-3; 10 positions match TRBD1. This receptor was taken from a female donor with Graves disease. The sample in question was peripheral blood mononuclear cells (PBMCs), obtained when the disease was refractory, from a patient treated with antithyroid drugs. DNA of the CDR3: TGCGCCAGCAGCTATGACAGGGGGCAAGCAGATACGCAGTATTTT. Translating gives CASSYDRGQADTQYF. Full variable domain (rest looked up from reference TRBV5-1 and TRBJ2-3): KAGVTQTPRYLIKTRGQQVTLSCSPISGHRSVSWYQQTPGQGLQFLFEYFSETQRNKGNFPGRFSGRQFSNSRSEMNVSTLELGDSALYLCASSYDRGQADTQYFGPGTRLTVL.